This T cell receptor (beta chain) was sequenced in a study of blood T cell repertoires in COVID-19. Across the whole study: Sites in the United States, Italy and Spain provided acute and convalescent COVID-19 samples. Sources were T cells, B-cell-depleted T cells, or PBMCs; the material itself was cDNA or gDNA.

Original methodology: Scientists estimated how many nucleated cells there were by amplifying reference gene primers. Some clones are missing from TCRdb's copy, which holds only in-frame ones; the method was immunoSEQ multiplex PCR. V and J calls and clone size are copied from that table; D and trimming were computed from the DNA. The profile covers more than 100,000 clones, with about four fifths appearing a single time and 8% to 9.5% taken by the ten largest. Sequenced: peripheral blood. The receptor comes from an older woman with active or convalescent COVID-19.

This CDR3 reads CASSERSGGFQETQYF. CDR3 bases: TGTGCCAGCAGTGAACGAAGCGGGGGCTTTCAAGAGACCCAGTACTTC. This chain links TRBV2 with TRBJ2-5, with 8 bases matching TRBD2. V lost 2 bases to trimming and J lost 2 bases; unmatched junction nucleotides: 7. In germline, CDR1 is SNHLY, CDR2 FYNNEI. The CDR3 is made up of 16 amino acids.